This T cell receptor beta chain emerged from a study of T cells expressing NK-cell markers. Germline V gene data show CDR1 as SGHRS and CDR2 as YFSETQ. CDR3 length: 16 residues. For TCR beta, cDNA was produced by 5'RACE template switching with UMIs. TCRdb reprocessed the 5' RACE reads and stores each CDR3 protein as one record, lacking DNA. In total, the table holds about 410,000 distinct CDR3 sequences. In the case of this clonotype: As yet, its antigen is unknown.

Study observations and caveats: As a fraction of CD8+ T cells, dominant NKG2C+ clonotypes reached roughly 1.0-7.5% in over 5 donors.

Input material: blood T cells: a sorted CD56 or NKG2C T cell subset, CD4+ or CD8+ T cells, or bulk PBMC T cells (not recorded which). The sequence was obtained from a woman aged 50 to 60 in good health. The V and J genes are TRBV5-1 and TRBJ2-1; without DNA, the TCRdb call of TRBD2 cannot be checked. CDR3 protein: CASSSLAGATYNEQFF.